Listed here are 31 T cell receptor beta chains from one sample, sequenced in a study of blood T cell repertoires in COVID-19. Here immunoSEQ multiplex PCR was the method, and the copy in TCRdb shows in-frame clones only, minus some. This sample has 400,000 or so clones, with 80% to 90% found just once. Sequencing input: PBMCs or T cells enriched from blood (not recorded which). The receptor set was obtained from a young man who had recovered from COVID-19.

The chain employs TRBV12-3 or TRBV12-4 and TRBJ1-1; 8 bases line up with TRBD1. J was trimmed by 6 bases and V by 6 bases; bases with no gene match: 6. The CDR3 extends over 13 amino acids. The CDR3 nucleotides are TGTGCCAGCAGGTCGACAGGGGCAGCTGAAGCTTTCTTT. Its translation is CASRSTGAAEAFF.

The DNA for the CDR3 is TGTGCCAGCAGCTTAGCGAGCGGGTTAACCTACGAGCAGTACTTC. Translating gives CASSLASGLTYEQYF. The chain couples TRBV7-9 to TRBJ2-7, with D tentatively TRBD2 (6 bases). V was cut by 0 bases and J by 2 bases, with 11 bases left in between. CDR1 SEHNR and CDR2 FQNEAQ come from the germline V gene (reference sequence). The CDR3 loop spans 15 amino acids.

The chain carries TRBV3-1 (or the pseudogene TRBV3-2) and TRBJ1-1, with 9 bases lining up with TRBD1. The length of the CDR3 is 16 residues. CDR1 LGHDT and CDR2 YNNKEL come from the germline V gene (reference sequence). The ends lost 3 bases at V and 4 bases at J; junction bases unmatched: 9. The CDR3 bases are TGTGCCAGCAGCCAGGGGCCAACAGGGGGCGGCACTGAAGCTTTCTTT. Translated: CASSQGPTGGGTEAFF.

The chain carries TRBV7-6 and TRBJ2-1; TRBD1 agrees at 7 bases. In germline, CDR1 is SGHVS, CDR2 FNYEAQ. This CDR3 contains 17 residues. After removal of 5 bases from V and 1 base from J, the junction contained 11 bases not matched to a gene. The CDR3 protein is CASSGAGTVRSYNEQFF. Here the CDR3 DNA reads TGTGCCAGCAGCGGCGCCGGGACAGTAAGGTCCTACAATGAGCAGTTCTTC.

In this sample, this clone turned up a few times. The chain carries TRBV5-1 and TRBJ2-1; D not certain. This CDR3 is built from 12 residues. The V and J ends lost 0 bases and 7 bases respectively, with 5 bases between them. CDR1 is SGHRS, CDR2 YFSETQ, per germline. The DNA for the CDR3 is TGCGCCAGCAGCTTGGATAGAAATGAGCAGTTCTTC. Translating it yields CASSLDRNEQFF.

V is TRBV7-2 and J is TRBJ2-7; TRBD2 agrees at 10 bases. The V segment lost 8 bases and the J segment 4 bases; nucleotides outside the gene matches: 14. Germline CDR1 SGHTA, CDR2 FQGNSA. CDR3 length: 16 residues. The CDR3 DNA is TGTGCCAGCCAAGAAGAGGCTAGCGGGAGTTGGTACGAGCAGTACTTC. This sequence encodes CASQEEASGSWYEQYF.

The chain has TRBV30 and TRBJ2-3; D is ambiguous. The V and J ends lost 1 base and 5 bases respectively, with 4 bases between them. The CDR3 spans 11 residues. The V gene's germline CDR1 is GTSNPN and CDR2 SVGIG (reference sequence). As DNA, the CDR3 is TGTGCCTGGAGTGCCGGAGATACGCAGTATTTT. This sequence encodes CAWSAGDTQYF.

This chain joins TRBV19 and TRBJ1-5; 8 positions agree with TRBD1. The germline CDR1 and CDR2 sequences are LNHDA and SQIVND (reference sequence). The length of the CDR3 is 14 residues. With 4 bases clipped from V and 7 bases from J, the junction kept 6 bases outside the gene matches. CDR3 protein: CASSTTGGGQPQHF. CDR3 DNA: TGTGCCAGTAGTACCACAGGGGGTGGACAGCCCCAGCATTTT.

J is TRBJ2-3 and V is TRBV10-3; TRBD2 matches at 7 bases. Germline CDR1 and CDR2: ENHRY and SYGVKD. The V and J ends lost 8 bases and 4 bases, in that order; junction bases with no gene match: 6. The length of the CDR3 is 13 residues. CDR3 sequence: CAILRELPDTQYF. The CDR3 bases are TGTGCCATCTTGCGGGAGTTGCCAGATACGCAGTATTTT.

The rearrangement links TRBV14 to TRBJ2-2; 7 positions match TRBD2. V lost 1 base and J lost 4; bases outside the gene matches: 3. The CDR3 is 15 residues long. Germline V gives CDR1 SGHDN, CDR2 FVKESK. This chain's CDR3 is CASSQGGSSTGELFF. Here the CDR3 DNA reads TGTGCCAGCAGCCAAGGCGGGAGCAGCACCGGGGAGCTGTTTTTT.

The chain uses TRBV20-1 and TRBJ1-4; D remains ambiguous. Per the germline V gene, CDR1 is DFQATT and CDR2 is SNEGSKA (reference sequence). The CDR3 is 12 amino acids. V dropped 3 bases and J dropped 6 bases, with 8 bases sitting between them. CDR3 in DNA: TGCAGTGCTAGTTACCAGGATGAAAAACTGTTTTTT. It translates to CSASYQDEKLFF.

The chain is built from TRBV5-1 and TRBJ1-5; D gene unclear. Trimming removed 0 bases from V and 5 bases from J, with 9 bases in between. The CDR3 length is 14 residues. The germline gives CDR1 SGHRS, CDR2 YFSETQ. The CDR3 reads CASSLAPGDQPQHF. In nucleotides, the CDR3 is TGCGCCAGCAGCTTGGCCCCGGGAGATCAGCCCCAGCATTTT.

The V and J genes are TRBV27 and TRBJ2-3; D is ambiguous. V was shortened by 5 bases and J by 5 bases, with 8 bases between the two germline ends. The CDR3 is made up of 12 amino acids. In germline, CDR1 is MNHEY, CDR2 SMNVEV (reference sequence). This CDR3 reads CASSPTGDTQYF. CDR3 nucleotides: TGTGCCAGCAGTCCCACGGGAGATACGCAGTATTTT.

This chain uses TRBV30 with TRBJ1-2, with D possibly being TRBD1 (6 bases). With 5 bases removed from V and 6 bases from J, the gap between germline ends came to 16 bases. Germline assignment: CDR1 GTSNPN and CDR2 SVGIG (reference sequence). The CDR3 covers 13 residues. The CDR3 spells CAWHRQAYDGYTF. CDR3 coding DNA: TGTGCCTGGCATCGACAGGCATATGATGGCTACACCTTC.

The rearrangement links TRBV28 to TRBJ2-7; 8 bases are shared with TRBD1. The CDR3 contains 14 residues. From germline, CDR1 is MDHEN and CDR2 SYDVKM. V lost 6 bases, J lost 6 bases, and 10 bases stayed unmatched. CDR3 DNA sequence: TGTGCCAGCAGCAATCCAGGGGGCGCGGCCGAGCAGTACTTC. Its protein is CASSNPGGAAEQYF.

V and J are TRBV10-2 and TRBJ2-7, with D maybe TRBD1 (6 bases). Trimming took off 5 bases at V and 0 bases at J, with 17 bases between the two ends. This CDR3 contains 16 residues. Per germline, CDR1 WSHSY and CDR2 SAAADI. The DNA of the CDR3 is TGCGCCAGCAGTCGACAGACAGGAATGCACTCCTACGAGCAGTACTTC. As protein: CASSRQTGMHSYEQYF.

The chain combines TRBV5-4 with TRBJ2-1, with unresolved D. Germline values: CDR1 SGHNT, CDR2 YYREEE (reference sequence). The CDR3 has 15 amino acids. Trimming stripped 0 bases from V and 4 bases from J, with 11 bases between. The CDR3 region is CASSLAAASYNEQFF. As DNA, the CDR3 is TGTGCCAGCAGCTTGGCGGCGGCATCATACAATGAGCAGTTCTTC.

The chain carries TRBV19 and TRBJ2-7; 9 nucleotides agree with TRBD1. The CDR3 totals 14 residues. J gave up 6 bases and V 4 bases, and 7 bases lay outside the gene matches. The germline CDR1 and CDR2 sequences are LNHDA and SQIVND (reference sequence). The CDR3 DNA follows: TGTGCCAGTAGTACTGCCGGGACAGGGTCCGAGCAGTACTTC. It specifies CASSTAGTGSEQYF.

This chain joins TRBV5-6 and TRBJ2-2; D uncertain. The V end lost 1 base, the J end lost 1 base, and 8 bases lay between the germline ends. This CDR3 region has 15 residues. The germline V gene has CDR1 SGHDT and CDR2 YYEEEE. CDR3 in amino acids: CASSLLRKNTGELFF. The CDR3 nucleotides read TGTGCCAGCAGCTTGTTGCGGAAGAACACCGGGGAGCTGTTTTTT.

This chain uses TRBV7-2 with TRBJ2-2, with TRBD2 identical over 10 bases. The CDR3 consists of 16 residues. V was clipped by 1 base and J by 4 bases; unmatched bases: 3. Germline CDR1 reads SGHTA; CDR2 reads FQGNSA. The CDR3 loop is CASSLVAGGFTGELFF. The DNA of the CDR3 is TGTGCCAGCAGCTTAGTAGCGGGAGGTTTCACCGGGGAGCTGTTTTTT. Together with reference TRBV7-2 and TRBJ2-2, the CDR3 gives the full variable domain: GAGVSQSPSNKVTEKGKDVELRCDPISGHTALYWYRQSLGQGLEFLIYFQGNSAPDKSGLPSDRFSAERTGGSVSTLTIQRTQQEDSAVYLCASSLVAGGFTGELFFGEGSRLTVL.

The V call is TRBV5-1, the J call TRBJ2-7, with D possibly being TRBD2 (6 bases). Trimming removed 0 bases from V and 3 bases from J, with 10 bases in between. Germline V gives CDR1 SGHRS, CDR2 YFSETQ. The CDR3 has 14 residues. The CDR3, as DNA: TGCGCCAGCAGCTTGGAGGAGGGGAACTACGAGCAGTACTTC. Translating gives CASSLEEGNYEQYF.

V is TRBV6-5 and J is TRBJ1-1; D remains unclear. The V gene lost 6 bases and the J gene lost 4 bases, with 18 bases spanning the gap. This CDR3 spans 15 amino acids. In germline, CDR1 is MNHEY, CDR2 SVGAGI. CDR3 sequence: CASRYTAEGSTEAFF. The CDR3 DNA reads TGTGCCAGCAGGTACACCGCCGAGGGAAGCACTGAAGCTTTCTTT.

This chain joins TRBV6-5 and TRBJ2-7; D is perhaps TRBD1 (6 bases). The CDR3 runs to 13 residues. Per germline, CDR1 MNHEY and CDR2 SVGAGI. The V gene lost 4 bases and the J gene lost 1 base, with 8 bases spanning the gap. CDR3 DNA: TGTGCCAGCAGTTCAACAGGGTCCTACGAGCAGTACTTC. Protein sequence: CASSSTGSYEQYF.

The rearrangement uses TRBV25-1 and TRBJ2-5, with D maybe TRBD1 (7 bases). From germline, CDR1 is MGHDK and CDR2 SYGVNS. CDR3 length equals 13 residues. The V end lost 8 bases, the J end lost 5 bases, and 15 bases lay between the germline ends. This chain's CDR3 is CASAPGGRETQYF. For the CDR3, the DNA is TGTGCCAGCGCACCAGGGGGGAGGGAGACCCAGTACTTC.

V is TRBV5-4 and J is TRBJ2-1, with 8 bases fitting TRBD2. This CDR3 has 14 residues. The trim removed 3 bases at V and 5 bases at J, leaving 4 bases unmatched. Germline V gene data show CDR1 as SGHNT and CDR2 as YYREEE (reference sequence). CDR3 residues: CASSWELADNEQFF. The CDR3 DNA is TGTGCCAGCAGCTGGGAACTAGCGGACAATGAGCAGTTCTTC. Together with reference TRBV5-4 and TRBJ2-1, the CDR3 gives the full variable domain: ETGVTQSPTHLIKTRGQQVTLRCSSQSGHNTVSWYQQALGQGPQFIFQYYREEENGRGNFPPRFSGLQFPNYSSELNVNALELDDSALYLCASSWELADNEQFFGPGTRLTVL.

CDR3 nucleotides: TGTGCCAGCAGCCTCGGGAGGGCAAATGAGCAGTTCTTC. Amino acid sequence: CASSLGRANEQFF. The chain recombines TRBV3-1 (or the pseudogene TRBV3-2) with TRBJ2-1, with 8 bases aligning to TRBD2. The CDR3 is made up of 13 amino acids. J lost 7 bases, V lost 4 bases, and 3 bases had no gene match. The germline gives CDR1 LGHDT, CDR2 YNNKEL (reference sequence).

This rearrangement joins TRBV18 to TRBJ1-5; TRBD1 might be the D (6 bases). Germline-derived CDR1 and CDR2 are KGHSH and LQKENI. The V gene lost 5 bases and the J gene lost 2 bases, with 19 bases spanning the gap. The CDR3 extends over 17 amino acids. Here the CDR3 DNA reads TGTGCCAGCTCAAAGCTTGGGGGGGGCGAGGGCAATCAGCCCCAGCATTTT. It codes for CASSKLGGGEGNQPQHF.

V usage is TRBV19 and J usage is TRBJ1-2; possible D gene TRBD1, 5 bases. V was pared by 7 bases and J by 4 bases, with 22 bases between. This CDR3 contains 16 residues. CDR1 is LNHDA, CDR2 SQIVND, per germline (reference sequence). Written as DNA, the CDR3 is TGTGCCAGTAAGGGAAACAGTCGAATTAGGGGCTATGGCTACACCTTC. It translates to CASKGNSRIRGYGYTF.

V and J are TRBV4-2 and TRBJ2-7; tentatively, D is TRBD2 (5 bases). V lost 4 bases and J 0 bases, leaving 10 bases between the germline ends. The germline V gene has CDR1 LGHNA and CDR2 YNFKEQ. The CDR3 consists of 14 residues. The CDR3 is CASSLETSSYEQYF. DNA of the CDR3: TGTGCCAGCAGCCTGGAAACTAGCTCCTACGAGCAGTACTTC.

The rearrangement uses TRBV15 and TRBJ2-7, with D possibly being TRBD2 (5 bases). The CDR3 is made up of 15 amino acids. V was trimmed by 0 bases and J by 7 bases, leaving 16 bases between them. Per the germline V gene, CDR1 is LNHNV and CDR2 is YYDKDF (reference sequence). CDR3 region: CATSREPTRAGEQYF. CDR3 DNA: TGTGCCACCAGCAGAGAGCCCACGAGGGCTGGGGAGCAGTACTTC.

This clone was seen only once. The J gene is TRBJ2-2, the V gene TRBV6-1; D call uncertain. This CDR3 has 15 residues. With 3 bases removed from V and 0 bases from J, the gap between germline ends came to 8 bases. The germline gives CDR1 MNHNS, CDR2 SASEGT. CDR3 residues: CASSDVSTNTGELFF. Here the CDR3 DNA reads TGTGCCAGCAGTGATGTTAGCACGAACACCGGGGAGCTGTTTTTT.